One and the same sample provided the 20 T cell receptor beta chains below, sequenced in a study of shared clonotypes between healthy human individuals. Assay used: immunoSEQ multiplex PCR; TCRdb lists only in-frame clones, some missing. Of approximately 1.5 million clones listed, approximately 98% are singletons. The sequenced material came from naive CD4+ T cells sorted from blood. Indicated subset: CD45RA+ positively selected. The receptor set was obtained from a man younger than 40 in good health.

This clone occurred once. The chain is built from TRBV5-4 and TRBJ2-5; the D is unclear. Per germline, CDR1 SGHNT and CDR2 YYREEE (reference sequence). The V and J ends lost 1 base and 3 bases respectively, with 10 bases between them. This CDR3 contains 14 residues. CDR3 in amino acids: CASSLMGQKETQYF. In DNA, the CDR3 is TGTGCCAGCAGCTTGATGGGTCAGAAAGAGACCCAGTACTTC.

V is TRBV18 and J is TRBJ2-1; 12 bases are shared with TRBD1. The length of the CDR3 is 17 residues. Germline V gives CDR1 KGHSH, CDR2 LQKENI. The trim removed 4 bases at V and 7 bases at J, leaving 11 bases unmatched. In DNA form, the CDR3 reads TGTGCCAGCTCACAAGGGACAGGGGGCCTCCGGGGAAATGAGCAGTTCTTC. This translates into CASSQGTGGLRGNEQFF. Based on the CDR3 plus reference TRBV18 and TRBJ2-1, the full variable domain is NAGVMQNPRHLVRRRGQEARLRCSPMKGHSHVYWYRQLPEEGLKFMVYLQKENIIDESGMPKERFSAEFPKEGPSILRIQQVVRGDSAAYFCASSQGTGGLRGNEQFFGPGTRLTVL.

This chain joins TRBV2 and TRBJ2-3; 7 bases agree with TRBD2. The CDR3 sequence is 15 residues long. Germline V gene data show CDR1 as SNHLY and CDR2 as FYNNEI. Germline trimming cut 3 bases from V and 1 base from J; bases unmatched to any gene: 4. Here the CDR3 reads CASSEWGGGTDTQYF. Here the CDR3 DNA reads TGTGCCAGCAGTGAGTGGGGAGGGGGCACAGATACGCAGTATTTT.

The genes are TRBV5-5 and TRBJ2-7, with TRBD1 as a possible D gene (6 bases). Trimming removed 1 base at V and 3 bases at J, with 11 bases between. The CDR3 spans 14 residues. Germline lookup yields CDR1 SGHKS and CDR2 YYEKEE (reference sequence). The CDR3 loop is CASSLTGHNYEQYF. CDR3 DNA: TGTGCCAGCAGCTTGACAGGGCATAACTACGAGCAGTACTTC.

This clone was recorded only once. This chain connects TRBV10-2 to TRBJ2-7; TRBD1 aligns across 8 bases. CDR1 and CDR2 (germline): WSHSY, SAAADI. The V gene end was trimmed by 6 bases and the J gene end by 2 bases; junction bases not matched to a gene: 3. There are 13 residues in the CDR3. The DNA of the CDR3 is TGCGCCAGCAGAGGGACAGGAGCCTACGAGCAGTACTTC. Translating it yields CASRGTGAYEQYF.

V is TRBV10-3 and J is TRBJ2-5; TRBD2 matches at 9 bases. The CDR3 length is 13 residues. Germline V gene lookup returns CDR1 ENHRY and CDR2 SYGVKD. V was clipped by 4 bases and J by 5 bases; unmatched bases: 2. The CDR3 loop reads CAISGTSEETQYF. For the CDR3, the DNA is TGTGCCATCAGTGGGACTAGCGAGGAGACCCAGTACTTC.

Notes on this clone: The sample has other DNA sequences that encode this CDR3 too. This sequence joins TRBV15 and TRBJ2-7, with 8 bases identical to TRBD1. The CDR3 consists of 14 residues. Germline V gene lookup returns CDR1 LNHNV and CDR2 YYDKDF (reference sequence). The V gene end was trimmed by 3 bases and the J gene end by 3 bases; junction bases not matched to a gene: 4. As DNA, the CDR3 is TGTGCCACCAGCAGGGACAGGGTGGACTACGAGCAGTACTTC. Encoded protein: CATSRDRVDYEQYF.

The chain carries TRBV10-2 and TRBJ2-7; 12 bases align to TRBD2. CDR1 is WSHSY, CDR2 SAAADI, per germline. The CDR3 consists of 16 residues. Trimming at V came to 3 bases and at J to 5 bases, leaving 8 bases not matched to a gene. The CDR3 coding sequence is TGCGCCAGCAGTGAAGGGCTAGCGGGAGGGCGAGACGAGCAGTACTTC. This codes for CASSEGLAGGRDEQYF.

This clone has a single count. V is TRBV1 and J is TRBJ2-2; the table's D call of TRBD1 was not tested on the DNA. TRBV1 is a listed pseudogene. The CDR3 runs 17 residues. CDR3 in amino acids: CTSSQVQGATNTGELFF. CDR3 bases: TGCACCAGCAGCCAAGTACAGGGGGCTACGAACACCGGGGAGCTGTTTTTT.

V gene TRBV28 combines with J gene TRBJ2-4; no clear D gene. Germline CDR1 reads MDHEN; CDR2 reads SYDVKM. With 5 bases removed from V and 0 bases from J, the gap between germline ends came to 11 bases. The CDR3 contains 15 residues. The CDR3 DNA is TGTGCCAGCAGTCCGGCAAGTTTAGCCAAAAACATTCAGTACTTC. Its protein product is CASSPASLAKNIQYF.

The CDR3 DNA reads as TGTGCCAGCAGCCCGGGGGGTGAGCAGTTCTTC. Translated, it gives CASSPGGEQFF. The rearrangement links TRBV7-6 to TRBJ2-1; 7 bases agree with TRBD2. Per germline, CDR1 SGHVS and CDR2 FNYEAQ. The length of the CDR3 is 11 residues. V gave up 5 bases and J gave up 9 bases; unmatched junction bases: 1. The whole variable domain, remainder taken from reference TRBV7-6 and TRBJ2-1, is GAGVSQSPRYKVTKRGQDVALRCDPISGHVSLYWYRQALGQGPEFLTYFNYEAQQDKSGLPNDRFSAERPEGSISTLTIQRTEQRDSAMYRCASSPGGEQFFGPGTRLTVL.

In the case of this clone: Other DNA sequences in this sample translate to the same CDR3. This chain joins TRBV5-1 and TRBJ2-1; possible D gene TRBD2, 6 bases. This CDR3 contains 13 residues. Per the germline V gene, CDR1 is SGHRS and CDR2 is YFSETQ. V was shortened by 4 bases and J by 9 bases, with 14 bases between the two germline ends. The DNA of the CDR3 is TGCGCCAGCAGCCCGTCACTAGCAGGTGAGCAGTTCTTC. Translation: CASSPSLAGEQFF.

J is TRBJ2-3 and V is TRBV7-9; 7 bases line up with TRBD1. J was trimmed by 3 bases and V by 5 bases; bases with no gene match: 11. CDR1 and CDR2 (germline): SEHNR, FQNEAQ (reference sequence). CDR3 length: 16 amino acids. CDR3 sequence reads: CASSPPDRERTDTQYF. The CDR3 region has the DNA TGTGCCAGCAGCCCCCCTGACAGGGAAAGGACAGATACGCAGTATTTT.

The chain links TRBV30 to TRBJ2-7; 7 positions match TRBD2. The CDR3 totals 17 residues. V shed 2 bases and J 5 bases; nucleotides not matched to a gene: 18. In germline, CDR1 is GTSNPN, CDR2 SVGIG (reference sequence). Here the CDR3 reads CAWSPIGTGGMRHEQYF. In DNA, the CDR3 is TGTGCCTGGAGTCCAATTGGGACCGGGGGGATGAGGCACGAGCAGTACTTC.

The gene calls are TRBV11-2 and TRBJ2-7; no reliable D call. V was cut by 1 base and J by 2 bases, with 9 bases left in between. The CDR3 has 14 residues. Germline V gene data show CDR1 as SGHAT and CDR2 as FQNNGV. Written as DNA, the CDR3 is TGTGCCAGCAGCTTAGTTCCGCTGACCTACGAGCAGTACTTC. Translated: CASSLVPLTYEQYF.

This chain joins TRBV18 and TRBJ2-7; TRBD2 might be the D (7 bases). Germline assignment: CDR1 KGHSH and CDR2 LQKENI. This CDR3 is 21 amino acids long. V lost 2 bases, J lost 0 bases, and 29 bases lay in between. The CDR3 sequence is CASSPRQVGAGLGAASYEQYF. The CDR3 DNA reads as TGTGCCAGCTCACCAAGACAGGTGGGGGCAGGACTAGGGGCCGCCTCCTACGAGCAGTACTTC.

This rearrangement joins TRBV29-1 to TRBJ1-1, with D hard to call. V lost 7 bases and J 1 base, leaving 4 bases between the germline ends. From germline, CDR1 is SQVTM and CDR2 ANQGSEA. This CDR3 spans 10 amino acids. The CDR3 loop reads CSGENTEAFF. The DNA for the CDR3 is TGCAGCGGGGAGAACACTGAAGCTTTCTTT.

This clone was found once. The chain has TRBV7-2 and TRBJ1-5; D gene ambiguous. Per germline, CDR1 SGHTA and CDR2 FQGNSA. V was trimmed by 3 bases and J by 6 bases, leaving 9 bases between them. The CDR3 loop spans 13 amino acids. Written as DNA, the CDR3 is TGTGCCAGCAGCTTGCAGGTTGCTCAGCCCCAGCATTTT. Residues: CASSLQVAQPQHF.

V and J are TRBV9 and TRBJ2-7; 8 nucleotides agree with TRBD2. This CDR3 has 16 amino acids. Germline lookup yields CDR1 SGDLS and CDR2 YYNGEE. The trim removed 4 bases at V and 4 bases at J, leaving 13 bases unmatched. CDR3 DNA: TGTGCCAGCAGCAGCGGGAGCGGGGAGCGACGGTACGAGCAGTACTTC. Translating gives CASSSGSGERRYEQYF.

This chain's CDR3 is CASSPPAGAKTQYF. The CDR3 DNA reads TGTGCCAGTAGTCCCCCAGCGGGAGCTAAGACCCAGTACTTC. The chain carries TRBV19 and TRBJ2-5, with 8 bases matching TRBD2. J was trimmed by 6 bases and V by 5 bases; bases with no gene match: 8. This CDR3 is built from 14 residues. Germline assignment: CDR1 LNHDA and CDR2 SQIVND (reference sequence).